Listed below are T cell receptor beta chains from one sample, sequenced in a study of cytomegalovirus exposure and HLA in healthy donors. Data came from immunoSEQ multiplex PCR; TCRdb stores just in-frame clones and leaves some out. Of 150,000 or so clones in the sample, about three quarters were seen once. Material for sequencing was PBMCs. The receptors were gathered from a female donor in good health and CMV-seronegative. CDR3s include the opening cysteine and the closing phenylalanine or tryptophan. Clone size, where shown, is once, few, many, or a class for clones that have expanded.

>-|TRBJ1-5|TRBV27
CASSLYTGSIGPQHF
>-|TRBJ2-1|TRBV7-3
CASSPRVAMRNEQFF
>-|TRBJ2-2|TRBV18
CASSPATAYTGELFF
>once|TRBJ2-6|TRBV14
CASRQQGAGANVLTF
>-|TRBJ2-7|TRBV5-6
CASSVTGTSYLPYEQYF
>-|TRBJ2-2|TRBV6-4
CASRGQGGTGELFF
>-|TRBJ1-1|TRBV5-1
CASSLATGDTEAFF
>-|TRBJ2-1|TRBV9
CASSDTRRSYNEQFF
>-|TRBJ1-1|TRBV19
CASTNRGIGTEAFF
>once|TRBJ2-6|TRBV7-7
CASSRAGDSGANVLTF
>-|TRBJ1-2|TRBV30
CAWRQTGGRGYTF
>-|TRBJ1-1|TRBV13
CASLSQGGREAFF
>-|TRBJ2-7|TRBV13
CASSRGQGRSYEQYF
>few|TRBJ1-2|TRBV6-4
CASSAIAEGSYGYTF
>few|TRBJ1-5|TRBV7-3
CASSSTGTDNQPQHF
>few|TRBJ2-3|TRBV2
CASRRMVKYF
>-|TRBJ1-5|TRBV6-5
CASRSYSSNQPQHF
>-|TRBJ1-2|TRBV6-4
CASSASVTGVEGYTF
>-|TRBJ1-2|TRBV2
CASRDRSAELYGYTF
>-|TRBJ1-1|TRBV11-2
CASSSTSTATTEAFF
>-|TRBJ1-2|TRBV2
CASSRQVYQGYTF
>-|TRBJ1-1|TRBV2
CAITENTEAFF
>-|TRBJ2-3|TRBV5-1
CASSRGGTDTQYF
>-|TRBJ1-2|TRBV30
CAWSVTVGVGYTF
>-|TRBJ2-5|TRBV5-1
CASSAGATIPGRETQYF
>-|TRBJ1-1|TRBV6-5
CASSGGPRNTEAFF
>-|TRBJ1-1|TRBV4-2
CASSQDAVGAEAFF
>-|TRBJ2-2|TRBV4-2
CASSQAAPGLAGGPGTGELFF
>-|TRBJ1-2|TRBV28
CASRRDSDYGYTF
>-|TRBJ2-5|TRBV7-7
CASSFSGRGETQYF
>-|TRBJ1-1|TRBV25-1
CASSRGLNTEAFF
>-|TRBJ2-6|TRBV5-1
CASSRTGGGSGANVLTF
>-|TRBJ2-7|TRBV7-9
CASSSLREERIYYEQYF
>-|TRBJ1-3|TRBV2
CASKVDWLSSGNTIYF
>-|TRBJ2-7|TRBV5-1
CASSLGQGYFYEQYF
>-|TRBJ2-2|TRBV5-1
CASRLAGGTGELFF
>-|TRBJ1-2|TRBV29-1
CSVVGQGDYGYTF
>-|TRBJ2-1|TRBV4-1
CASSQGTSLDEQFF
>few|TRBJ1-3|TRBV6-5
CASRGQGNTIYF